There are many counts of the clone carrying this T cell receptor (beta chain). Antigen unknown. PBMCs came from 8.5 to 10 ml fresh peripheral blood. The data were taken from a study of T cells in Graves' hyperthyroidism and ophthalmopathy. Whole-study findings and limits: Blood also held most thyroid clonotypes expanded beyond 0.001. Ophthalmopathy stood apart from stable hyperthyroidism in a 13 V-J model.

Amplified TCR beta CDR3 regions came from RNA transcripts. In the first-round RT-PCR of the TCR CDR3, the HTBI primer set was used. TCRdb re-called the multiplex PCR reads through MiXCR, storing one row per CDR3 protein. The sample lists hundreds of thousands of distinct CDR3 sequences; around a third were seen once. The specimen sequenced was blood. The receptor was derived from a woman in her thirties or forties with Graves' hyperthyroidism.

The CDR3 sequence is CASSLGSVGAFF. CDR3 coding DNA: TGTGCCAGCAGTTTAGGCTCGGTCGGCGCTTTCTTT. The chain has TRBV12-3 or TRBV12-4 and TRBJ1-1; D gene ambiguous. The CDR3 is 12 amino acids. V gave up 1 base and J gave up 11 bases, with 11 bases separating them.